Given below is one T cell receptor (beta chain) in context. The target antigen is unknown. The data stem from a study of T cell repertoires in cytomegalovirus infection. Each CDR3 protein is one row after TCRdb ran MiXCR on the reads. Of over 55,000 distinct CDR3 sequences in the sample, 20% to 25% were seen once. Trimming removed 8 bases from V and 5 bases from J, with 9 bases in between. CDR1 is SGHVS, CDR2 FQNEAQ, per germline. This CDR3 has 12 amino acids. The receptor comes from a human donor in good health (CMV status not recorded). Some clones in this sample may be carry-over from other donors' samples. The rearrangement joins TRBV7-8 to TRBJ2-2; D gene uncertain. This sample comprised CD8+ T cells from cultured PBMCs, obtained from culture after CMV antigen stimulation. CDR3 loop: CASLDITGELFF. The CDR3 bases are TGTGCCAGCCTTGACATAACCGGGGAGCTGTTTTTT.